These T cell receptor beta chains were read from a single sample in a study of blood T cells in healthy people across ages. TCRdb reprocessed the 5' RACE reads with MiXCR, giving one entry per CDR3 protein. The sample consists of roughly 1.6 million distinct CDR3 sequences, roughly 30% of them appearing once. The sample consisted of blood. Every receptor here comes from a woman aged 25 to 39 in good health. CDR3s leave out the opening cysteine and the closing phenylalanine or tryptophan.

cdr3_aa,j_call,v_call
SARVFLAGVTVSTDTQY,TRBJ2-3,TRBV20-1
ATSTTHAGASYEQY,TRBJ2-7,TRBV15
ASSRLEVSNNEQF,TRBJ2-1,TRBV5-4
SVATDSLSEKLF,TRBJ1-4,TRBV29-1
ASNDATGGGMRYGYT,TRBJ1-2,TRBV6-2/TRBV6-3
ASSPNGNRSLLASYEQY,TRBJ2-7,TRBV5-1
ASSLRATSGNNEQF,TRBJ2-1,TRBV5-1
ASSQGQARSYNEQF,TRBJ2-1,TRBV4-1
ASSSTGTSGTDTQY,TRBJ2-3,TRBV7-9
ASSQGGKGISYEQY,TRBJ2-7,TRBV4-1
ASSDRGQVGETQY,TRBJ2-5,TRBV2
SASTTGTSITGQF,TRBJ2-1,TRBV20-1
ASSTGTGPGSNEQF,TRBJ2-1,TRBV3-1
SAREGREVDTQY,TRBJ2-3,TRBV20-1
ASRLQGYYGYT,TRBJ1-2,TRBV12-3/TRBV12-4
SASRGGGKTQY,TRBJ2-5,TRBV20-1
SARPPGPEAF,TRBJ1-1,TRBV20-1
ASRAGTGFGNEQF,TRBJ2-1,TRBV2
SAPPAEYTDTQY,TRBJ2-3,TRBV20-1
ASSKRLAGYEQY,TRBJ2-7,TRBV27
ASSLEDKAYGYT,TRBJ1-2,TRBV28
AADAGTGSKETQY,TRBJ2-5,TRBV10-3
ASRDRHNEKLF,TRBJ1-4,TRBV7-9
ASSPQVLSGANVLT,TRBJ2-6,TRBV14
ASSPRQGSTDEQY,TRBJ2-7,TRBV18
ASSLVIGSDTQY,TRBJ2-3,TRBV13